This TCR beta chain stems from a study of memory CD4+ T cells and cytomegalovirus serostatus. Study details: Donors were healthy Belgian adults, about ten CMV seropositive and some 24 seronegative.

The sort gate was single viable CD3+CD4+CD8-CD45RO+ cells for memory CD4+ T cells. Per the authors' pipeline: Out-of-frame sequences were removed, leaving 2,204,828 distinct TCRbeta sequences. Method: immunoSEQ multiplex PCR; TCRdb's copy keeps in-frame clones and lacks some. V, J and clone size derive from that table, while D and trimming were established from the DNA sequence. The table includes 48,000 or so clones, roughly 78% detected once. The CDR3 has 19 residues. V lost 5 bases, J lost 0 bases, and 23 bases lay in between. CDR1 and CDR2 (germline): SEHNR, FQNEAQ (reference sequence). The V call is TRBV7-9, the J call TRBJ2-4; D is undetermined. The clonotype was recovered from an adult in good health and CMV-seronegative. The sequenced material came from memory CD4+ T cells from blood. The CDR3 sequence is CASSPSDIGLDLAKNIQYF. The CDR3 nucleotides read TGTGCCAGCAGCCCGAGTGATATTGGGTTAGACTTAGCCAAAAACATTCAGTACTTC.